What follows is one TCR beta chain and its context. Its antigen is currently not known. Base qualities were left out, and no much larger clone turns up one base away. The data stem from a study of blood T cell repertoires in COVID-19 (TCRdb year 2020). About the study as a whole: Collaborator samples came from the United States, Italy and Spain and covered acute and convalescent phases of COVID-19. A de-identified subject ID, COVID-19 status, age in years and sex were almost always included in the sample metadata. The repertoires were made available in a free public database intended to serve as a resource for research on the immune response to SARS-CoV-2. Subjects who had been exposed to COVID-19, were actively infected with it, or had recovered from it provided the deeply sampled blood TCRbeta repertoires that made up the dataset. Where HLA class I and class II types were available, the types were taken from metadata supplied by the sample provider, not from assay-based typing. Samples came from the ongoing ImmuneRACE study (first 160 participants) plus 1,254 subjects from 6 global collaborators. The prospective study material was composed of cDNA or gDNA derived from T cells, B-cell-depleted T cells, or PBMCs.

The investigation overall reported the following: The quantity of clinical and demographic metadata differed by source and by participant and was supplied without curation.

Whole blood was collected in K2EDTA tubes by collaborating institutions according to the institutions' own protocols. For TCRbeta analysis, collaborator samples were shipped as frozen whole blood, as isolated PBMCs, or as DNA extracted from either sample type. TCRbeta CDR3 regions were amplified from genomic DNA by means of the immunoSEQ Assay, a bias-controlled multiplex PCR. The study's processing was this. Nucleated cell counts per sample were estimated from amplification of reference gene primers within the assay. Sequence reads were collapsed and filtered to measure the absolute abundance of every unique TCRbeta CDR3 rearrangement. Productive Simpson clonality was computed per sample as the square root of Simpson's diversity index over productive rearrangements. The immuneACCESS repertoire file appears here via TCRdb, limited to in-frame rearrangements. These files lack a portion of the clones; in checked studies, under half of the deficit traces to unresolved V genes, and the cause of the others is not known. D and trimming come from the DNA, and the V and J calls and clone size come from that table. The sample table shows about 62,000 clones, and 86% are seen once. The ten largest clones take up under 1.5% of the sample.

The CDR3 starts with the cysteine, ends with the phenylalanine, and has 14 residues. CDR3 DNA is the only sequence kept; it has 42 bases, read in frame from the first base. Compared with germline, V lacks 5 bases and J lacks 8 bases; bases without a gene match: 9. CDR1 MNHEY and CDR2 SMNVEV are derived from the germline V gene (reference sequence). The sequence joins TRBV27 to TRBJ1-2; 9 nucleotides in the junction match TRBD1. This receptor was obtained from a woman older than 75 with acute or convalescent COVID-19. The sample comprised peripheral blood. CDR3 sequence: CASSPTGTGRGYTF. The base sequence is TGTGCCAGCAGTCCAACTGGGACAGGGAGAGGCTACACCTTC.